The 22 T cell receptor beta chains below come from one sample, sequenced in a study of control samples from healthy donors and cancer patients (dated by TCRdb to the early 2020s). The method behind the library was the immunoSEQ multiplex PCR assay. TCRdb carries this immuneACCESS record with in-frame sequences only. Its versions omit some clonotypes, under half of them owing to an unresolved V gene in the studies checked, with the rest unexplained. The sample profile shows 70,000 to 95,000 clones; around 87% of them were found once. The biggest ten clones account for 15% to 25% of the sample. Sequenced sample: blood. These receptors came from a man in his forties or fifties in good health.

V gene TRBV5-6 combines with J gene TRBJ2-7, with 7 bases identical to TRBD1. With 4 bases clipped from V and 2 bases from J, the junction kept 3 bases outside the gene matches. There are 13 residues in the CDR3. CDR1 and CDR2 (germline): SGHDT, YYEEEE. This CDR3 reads CASSPGTAYEQYV. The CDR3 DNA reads TGTGCCAGCAGCCCCGGGACAGCCTACGAGCAGTACGTC.

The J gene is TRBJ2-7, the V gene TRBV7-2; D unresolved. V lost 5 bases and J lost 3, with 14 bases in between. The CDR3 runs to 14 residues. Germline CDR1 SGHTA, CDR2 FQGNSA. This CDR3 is CASSLHEAYYEQYF. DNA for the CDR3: TGTGCCAGCAGCCTGCACGAGGCCTACTACGAGCAGTACTTC.

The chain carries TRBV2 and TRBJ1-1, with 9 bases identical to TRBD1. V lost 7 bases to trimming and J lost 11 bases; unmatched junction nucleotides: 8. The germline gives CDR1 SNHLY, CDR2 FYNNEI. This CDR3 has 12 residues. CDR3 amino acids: CASIGQGWYAFF. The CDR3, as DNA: TGTGCCAGCATTGGACAGGGGTGGTACGCTTTCTTT.

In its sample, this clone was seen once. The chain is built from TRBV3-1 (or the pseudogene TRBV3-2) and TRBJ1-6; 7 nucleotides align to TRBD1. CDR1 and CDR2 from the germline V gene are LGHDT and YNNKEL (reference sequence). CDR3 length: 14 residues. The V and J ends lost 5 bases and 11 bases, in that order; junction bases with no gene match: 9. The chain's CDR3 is CASSDRQGIPPLHF. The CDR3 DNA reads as TGTGCCAGCAGCGACAGACAGGGCATACCACCCCTCCACTTT.

CDR3 in amino acids: CASSTPDRFYNEQFF. The CDR3, as DNA: TGTGCCAGTAGTACCCCCGACAGATTCTACAATGAGCAGTTCTTC. The V gene is TRBV19, the J gene TRBJ2-1; a weak D match, TRBD1 (5 bases). The CDR3 totals 15 residues. Trimming removed 4 bases at V and 3 bases at J, with 13 bases between. Germline lookup yields CDR1 LNHDA and CDR2 SQIVND (reference sequence).

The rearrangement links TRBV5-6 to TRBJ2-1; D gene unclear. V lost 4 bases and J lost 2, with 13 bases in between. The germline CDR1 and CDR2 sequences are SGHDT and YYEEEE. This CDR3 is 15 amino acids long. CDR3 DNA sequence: TGTGCCAGCAGCGTTGGACCCCTTCCCTACAATGAGCAGTTCTTC. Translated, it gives CASSVGPLPYNEQFF.

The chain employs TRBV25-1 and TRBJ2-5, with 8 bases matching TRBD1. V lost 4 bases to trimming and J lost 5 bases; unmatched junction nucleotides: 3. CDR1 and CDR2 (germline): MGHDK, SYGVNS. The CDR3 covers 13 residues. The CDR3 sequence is CASSVNRGETQYF. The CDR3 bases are TGTGCCAGCAGTGTCAACAGGGGGGAGACCCAGTACTTC.

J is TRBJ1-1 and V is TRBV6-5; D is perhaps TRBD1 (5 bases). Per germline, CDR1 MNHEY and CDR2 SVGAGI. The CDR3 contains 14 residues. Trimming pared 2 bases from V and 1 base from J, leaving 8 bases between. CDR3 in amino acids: CASSYGRENTEAFF. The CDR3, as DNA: TGTGCCAGCAGTTACGGCAGGGAGAACACTGAAGCTTTCTTT.

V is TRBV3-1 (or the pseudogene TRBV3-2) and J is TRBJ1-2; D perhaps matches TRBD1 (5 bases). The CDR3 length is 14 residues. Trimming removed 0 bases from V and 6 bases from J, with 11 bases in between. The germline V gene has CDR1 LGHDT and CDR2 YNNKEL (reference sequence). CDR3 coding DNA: TGTGCCAGCAGCCAAGATAATTCAGGGAATGGCTACACCTTC. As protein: CASSQDNSGNGYTF.

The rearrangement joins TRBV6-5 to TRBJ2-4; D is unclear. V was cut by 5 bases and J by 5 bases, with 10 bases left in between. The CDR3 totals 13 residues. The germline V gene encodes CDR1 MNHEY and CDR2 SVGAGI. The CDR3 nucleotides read TGTGCCAGCAGTCGGACCCGTCAAAACATTCAGTACTTC. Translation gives CASSRTRQNIQYF.

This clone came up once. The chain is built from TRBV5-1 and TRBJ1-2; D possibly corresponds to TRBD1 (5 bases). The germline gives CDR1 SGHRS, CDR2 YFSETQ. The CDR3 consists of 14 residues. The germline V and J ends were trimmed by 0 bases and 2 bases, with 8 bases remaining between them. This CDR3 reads CASSLEPGNYGYTF. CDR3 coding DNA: TGCGCCAGCAGCTTGGAGCCAGGGAACTATGGCTACACCTTC.

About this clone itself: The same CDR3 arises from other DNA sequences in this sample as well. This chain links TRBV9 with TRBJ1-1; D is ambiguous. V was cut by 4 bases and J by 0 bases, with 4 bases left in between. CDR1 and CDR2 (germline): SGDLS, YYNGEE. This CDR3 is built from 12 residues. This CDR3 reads CASSTLNTEAFF. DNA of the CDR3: TGTGCCAGCAGCACCTTGAACACTGAAGCTTTCTTT.

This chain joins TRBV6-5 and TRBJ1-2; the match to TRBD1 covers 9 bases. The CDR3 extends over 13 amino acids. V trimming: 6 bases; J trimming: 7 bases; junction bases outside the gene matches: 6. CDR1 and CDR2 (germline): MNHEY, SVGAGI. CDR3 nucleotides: TGTGCCAGCAGCTCGGGACAGGGAGCTGGCTACACCTTC. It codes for CASSSGQGAGYTF.

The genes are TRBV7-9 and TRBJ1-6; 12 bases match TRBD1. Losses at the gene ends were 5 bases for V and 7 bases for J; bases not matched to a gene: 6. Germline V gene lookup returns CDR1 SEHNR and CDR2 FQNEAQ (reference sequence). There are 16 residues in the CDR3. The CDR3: CASSQGTGGANSPLHF. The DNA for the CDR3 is TGTGCCAGCAGCCAAGGGACAGGGGGCGCAAATTCACCCCTCCACTTT.

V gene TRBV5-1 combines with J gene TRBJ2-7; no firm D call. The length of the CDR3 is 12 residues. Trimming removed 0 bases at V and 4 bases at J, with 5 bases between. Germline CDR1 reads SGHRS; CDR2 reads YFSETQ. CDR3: CASSLVGYEQYF. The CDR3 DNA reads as TGCGCCAGCAGCTTGGTCGGGTACGAGCAGTACTTC.

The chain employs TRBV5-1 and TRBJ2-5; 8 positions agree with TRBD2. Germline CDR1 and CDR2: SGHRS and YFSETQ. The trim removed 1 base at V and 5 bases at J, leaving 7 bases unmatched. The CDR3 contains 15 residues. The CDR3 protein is CASSLNSGMGETQYF. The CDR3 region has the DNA TGCGCCAGCAGCTTGAATAGCGGGATGGGGGAGACCCAGTACTTC.

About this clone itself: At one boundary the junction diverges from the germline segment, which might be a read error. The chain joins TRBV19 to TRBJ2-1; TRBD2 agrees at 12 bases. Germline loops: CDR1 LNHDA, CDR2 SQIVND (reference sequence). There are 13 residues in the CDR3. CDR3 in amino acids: CASSTGTSGPPLF. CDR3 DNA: TGTGCCAGTAGTACCGGGACTAGCGGGCCCCCGCTCTTC.

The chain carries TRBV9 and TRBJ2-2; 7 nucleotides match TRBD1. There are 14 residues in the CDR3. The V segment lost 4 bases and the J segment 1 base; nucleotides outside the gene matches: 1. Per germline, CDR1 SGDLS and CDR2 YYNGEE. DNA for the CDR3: TGTGCCAGCAGCTGGACAGGGAACACCGGGGAGCTGTTTTTT. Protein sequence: CASSWTGNTGELFF.

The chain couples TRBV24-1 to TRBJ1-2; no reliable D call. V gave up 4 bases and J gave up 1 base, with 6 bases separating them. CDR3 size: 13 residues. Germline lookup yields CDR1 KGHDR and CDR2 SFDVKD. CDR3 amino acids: CATSDDGNYGYTF. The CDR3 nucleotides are TGTGCCACCAGTGACGACGGTAACTATGGCTACACCTTC.

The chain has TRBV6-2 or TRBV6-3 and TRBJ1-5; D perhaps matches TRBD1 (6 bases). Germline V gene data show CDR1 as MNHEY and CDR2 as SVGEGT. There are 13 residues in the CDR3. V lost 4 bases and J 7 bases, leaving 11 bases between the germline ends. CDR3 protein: CASSFPGDQPQHF. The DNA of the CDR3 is TGTGCCAGCAGTTTCCCAGGGGACCAGCCCCAGCATTTT.

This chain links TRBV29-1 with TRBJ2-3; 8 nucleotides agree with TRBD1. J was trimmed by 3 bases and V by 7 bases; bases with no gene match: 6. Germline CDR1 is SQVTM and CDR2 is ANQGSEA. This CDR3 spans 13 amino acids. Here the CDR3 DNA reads TGCAGCGCTGGACAGGGAGTGACAGATACGCAGTATTTT. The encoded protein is CSAGQGVTDTQYF.

The CDR3 protein is CASSPGLTNEQFF. The CDR3 DNA reads TGTGCCAGCAGCCCGGGACTTACAAATGAGCAGTTCTTC. V gene TRBV5-6 combines with J gene TRBJ2-1, with TRBD2 as a possible D gene (6 bases). V was clipped by 4 bases and J by 7 bases, with 12 bases between them. Germline assignment: CDR1 SGHDT and CDR2 YYEEEE. The CDR3 is made up of 13 amino acids.